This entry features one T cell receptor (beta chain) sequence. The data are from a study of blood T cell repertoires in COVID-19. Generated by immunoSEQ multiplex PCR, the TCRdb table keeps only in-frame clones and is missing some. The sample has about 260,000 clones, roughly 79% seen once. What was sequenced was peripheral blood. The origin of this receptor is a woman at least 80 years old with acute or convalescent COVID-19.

The CDR3 protein is CASSPPTSGSYEQYF. Written as DNA, the CDR3 is TGTGCCAGCTCACCACCTACTAGCGGGTCCTACGAGCAGTACTTC. This chain joins TRBV18 and TRBJ2-7, with 9 bases that match TRBD2. Germline loops: CDR1 KGHSH, CDR2 LQKENI. This CDR3 has 15 amino acids. V was pared by 0 bases and J by 1 base, with 1 base of the junction left unmatched.